This is a list of T cell receptor beta chains from one sample in a study of blood T cell repertoires in COVID-19. Assay: immunoSEQ multiplex PCR; the TCRdb copy retains only in-frame clones and omits some. The sample yields around 300,000 clones, approximately 88% seen once. The sample was PBMCs or T cells enriched from blood (not recorded which). The receptors were gathered from a woman aged 35 to 49 who had recovered from COVID-19. Each CDR3 is given with its conserved first and last residue.

V: TRBV7-2; CDR3: CASSLVGGRFNQPQHF
V: TRBV7-2; CDR3: CASSKDRLAGGLGANVLTF
V: TRBV20-1; CDR3: CSASGRNTEAFF
V: TRBV19; CDR3: CASSIGEGALYYGYTF
V: TRBV5-1; CDR3: CASSLHGVSYEQYF
V: TRBV29-1; CDR3: CSVRGQILNTEAFF
V: TRBV2; CDR3: CASRHRLAGGGTDTQYF
V: TRBV5-1; CDR3: CASSLAGTGYNDEQFF
V: TRBV28; CDR3: CASLGIGAGNQPQHF
V: TRBV10-3; CDR3: CAISQGAEKNIQYF
V: TRBV18; CDR3: CASSPVTGTSGPPVGGTDTQYF
V: TRBV23-1; CDR3: CASRLPHQETQYF
V: TRBV24-1; CDR3: CATNNRGLKGYTF
V: TRBV5-1; CDR3: CASREASGGAYNEQFF